Each of the 30 T cell receptor beta chains below was sequenced from the same sample in a study of T cells after posttransplantation cyclophosphamide listed by TCRdb under 2016. Receptor libraries were prepared by the immunoSEQ multiplex PCR assay. TCRdb took over this immuneACCESS table, retaining in-frame rearrangements with V and J assigned. Such tables are incomplete; in checked studies, under half of the missing clones stem from an unresolved V gene, and the remainder is unexplained. Within this sample are 17,000 or so clones, with roughly 85% of them counted one time only. The biggest ten clones account for less than 30% of the sample. The control cohort was ten or so patients given myeloablative marrow transplants with methotrexate plus a calcineurin inhibitor, sampled 1 year after transplant. The starting material was PBMCs, obtained after allogeneic stem cell transplant with calcineurin inhibitor and methotrexate. The receptors shown here come from a female patient younger than 35 who received an allogeneic stem cell transplant from an unrelated donor, was CMV-positive, and had acute and chronic GVHD. Following a transplant, a fraction of the T cells may be traceable to the graft donor.

V is TRBV30 and J is TRBJ1-1; D may be TRBD1 (6 bases). Germline loops: CDR1 GTSNPN, CDR2 SVGIG (reference sequence). The CDR3 loop spans 15 amino acids. Trimming stripped 0 bases from V and 0 bases from J, with 11 bases between. The CDR3 DNA sequence: TGTGCCTGGAGTGTAGGGGGGGGGTTGAACACTGAAGCTTTCTTT. It is translated as CAWSVGGGLNTEAFF.

The rearrangement uses TRBV7-9 and TRBJ2-7; TRBD2 matches at 8 bases. Germline lookup yields CDR1 SEHNR and CDR2 FQNEAQ (reference sequence). V lost 2 bases and J lost 0; bases outside the gene matches: 12. The CDR3 covers 18 residues. CDR3 coding DNA: TGTGCCAGCAGCTTAATCGGGAGGGAGGGGGTTTTCTCCTACGAGCAGTACTTC. Protein product: CASSLIGREGVFSYEQYF.

The genes are TRBV2 and TRBJ2-5; 9 positions match TRBD2. Germline CDR1 reads SNHLY; CDR2 reads FYNNEI. This CDR3 spans 15 amino acids. With 4 bases clipped from V and 5 bases from J, the junction kept 8 bases outside the gene matches. CDR3 amino acids: CASSGVAGVGETQYF. DNA of the CDR3: TGTGCCAGCAGTGGGGTAGCGGGAGTCGGGGAGACCCAGTACTTC.

The chain combines TRBV2 with TRBJ2-7; the match to TRBD2 covers 13 bases. V gave up 6 bases and J gave up 7 bases; unmatched junction bases: 9. CDR3 size: 15 residues. The germline CDR1 and CDR2 sequences are SNHLY and FYNNEI. CDR3 sequence reads: CASRALAGGLGEQYF. In DNA form, the CDR3 reads TGTGCCAGCAGAGCACTAGCGGGAGGGCTGGGAGAGCAGTACTTC.

This clone was seen once. CDR3: CASSPLGLADNEQFF. The DNA of the CDR3 is TGTGCCAGCAGCCCCTTAGGACTAGCGGACAATGAGCAGTTCTTC. The chain joins TRBV27 to TRBJ2-1; TRBD2 aligns across 10 bases. The V and J ends lost 6 bases and 5 bases, in that order; junction bases with no gene match: 7. Germline V gene sequence: CDR1 MNHEY, CDR2 SMNVEV (reference sequence). The CDR3 contains 15 residues.

The genes are TRBV11-2 and TRBJ2-1; 10 bases map to TRBD2. Germline CDR1 SGHAT, CDR2 FQNNGV. V lost 5 bases, J lost 7 bases, and 8 bases stayed unmatched. The CDR3 is made up of 15 amino acids. The CDR3 loop reads CASSEKAGGLNEQFF. The DNA of the CDR3 is TGTGCCAGCAGCGAAAAAGCGGGAGGGCTTAATGAGCAGTTCTTC.

The rearrangement uses TRBV19 and TRBJ2-3, with 7 nucleotides matching TRBD2. Germline CDR1 and CDR2: LNHDA and SQIVND (reference sequence). Losses at the gene ends were 5 bases for V and 6 bases for J; bases not matched to a gene: 11. The CDR3 length is 15 residues. Here the CDR3 reads CASSRGEGAGDTQYF. CDR3 DNA: TGTGCCAGTAGTCGCGGGGAGGGCGCTGGGGATACGCAGTATTTT.

This clone was observed a handful of times. The chain recombines TRBV6-6 with TRBJ2-7; 9 nucleotides agree with TRBD1. The CDR3 spans 14 residues. Per the germline V gene, CDR1 is MNHNY and CDR2 is SVGAGI (reference sequence). J lost 0 bases, V lost 8 bases, and 5 bases had no gene match. The CDR3 region is CASLGTGSSYEQYF. The CDR3 region has the DNA TGTGCCAGCCTGGGGACAGGGAGCTCCTACGAGCAGTACTTC.

On this clone: A junction end diverges from the germline sequence, so it may reflect a read error. The chain links TRBV5-1 to TRBJ2-2, with 12 positions matching TRBD1. This CDR3 comprises 16 residues. CDR1 is SGHRS, CDR2 YFSETQ, per germline. CDR3 sequence (DNA): TGCGCCAGCAGTTTGGGGACAGGGGGCGACACCGGGGAGCTGTTTTTT. Its protein product is CASSLGTGGDTGELFF. Drawing the rest from reference TRBV5-1 and TRBJ2-2, the complete variable domain is KAGVTQTPRYLIKTRGQQVTLSCSPISGHRSVSWYQQTPGQGLQFLFEYFSETQRNKGNFPGRFSGRQFSNSRSEMNVSTLELGDSALYLCASSLGTGGDTGELFFGEGSRLTVL.

The CDR3 sequence is CASTDPGTGYGYTF. The CDR3 DNA reads TGTGCCAGCACCGACCCCGGGACAGGGTACGGCTACACCTTC. The chain joins TRBV6-1 to TRBJ1-2; 9 positions match TRBD1. Per the germline V gene, CDR1 is MNHNS and CDR2 is SASEGT. The CDR3 loop spans 14 amino acids. V lost 7 bases and J lost 8; bases outside the gene matches: 11.

The chain carries TRBV29-1 and TRBJ1-2, with D possibly TRBD1 on 5 matching bases. The ends were cut back, 2 bases at V and 5 bases at J, with 9 bases in the middle. CDR3 size: 12 residues. Per the germline V gene, CDR1 is SQVTM and CDR2 is ANQGSEA. CDR3 DNA sequence: TGCAGCGTTGAAAGTAAGGGGTATGGCTACACCTTC. It encodes CSVESKGYGYTF.

The gene calls are TRBV4-2 and TRBJ2-2, with 10 bases that match TRBD2. The V gene's germline CDR1 is LGHNA and CDR2 YNFKEQ. The ends lost 0 bases at V and 6 bases at J; junction bases unmatched: 1. This CDR3 spans 15 amino acids. The chain's CDR3 is CASSQESGRAGELFF. The CDR3, as DNA: TGTGCCAGCAGCCAAGAGAGCGGGAGGGCCGGGGAGCTGTTTTTT.

This clone has just one count. V is TRBV5-6 and J is TRBJ1-1; 8 bases are a match to TRBD1. The length of the CDR3 is 15 residues. The V gene end was trimmed by 2 bases and the J gene end by 4 bases; junction bases not matched to a gene: 7. Germline CDR1 reads SGHDT; CDR2 reads YYEEEE. CDR3 sequence: CASSFFRGLGTEAFF. The CDR3 nucleotides are TGTGCCAGCAGCTTCTTCAGGGGGCTAGGCACTGAAGCTTTCTTT. The full variable domain, completed using reference TRBV5-6 and TRBJ1-1, is DAGVTQSPTHLIKTRGQQVTLRCSPKSGHDTVSWYQQALGQGPQFIFQYYEEEERQRGNFPDRFSGHQFPNYSSELNVNALLLGDSALYLCASSFFRGLGTEAFFGQGTRLTVV.

This chain joins TRBV28 and TRBJ1-5; 9 bases map to TRBD1. J gave up 4 bases and V 7 bases, and 11 bases lay outside the gene matches. From germline, CDR1 is MDHEN and CDR2 SYDVKM. The CDR3 totals 16 residues. The CDR3 loop is CASTPNRGRWNQPQHF. As DNA, the CDR3 is TGTGCCAGCACCCCAAACAGGGGGCGGTGGAATCAGCCCCAGCATTTT.

V is TRBV12-5 and J is TRBJ2-7, with D possibly TRBD2 on 7 matching bases. CDR3 length: 13 amino acids. The V gene lost 3 bases and the J gene lost 5 bases, with 11 bases spanning the gap. From germline, CDR1 is LGHNT and CDR2 FRNRAP. CDR3 coding DNA: TGTGCTAGTGGTTTTGGGGGGGCCGACGAGCAGTACTTC. It translates to CASGFGGADEQYF. Drawing the rest from reference TRBV12-5 and TRBJ2-7, the complete variable domain is DARVTQTPRHKVTEMGQEVTMRCQPILGHNTVFWYRQTMMQGLELLAYFRNRAPLDDSGMPKDRFSAEMPDATLATLKIQPSEPRDSAVYFCASGFGGADEQYFGPGTRLTVT.

The chain carries TRBV6-1 and TRBJ2-7, with 10 bases identical to TRBD2. Losses at the gene ends were 2 bases for V and 3 bases for J; bases not matched to a gene: 4. The CDR3 covers 15 residues. Germline CDR1 MNHNS, CDR2 SASEGT. CDR3 nucleotide sequence: TGTGCCAGCAGTGAATTAAGCGGGAGGGGCTACGAGCAGTACTTC. Residues: CASSELSGRGYEQYF.

As regards this clone: A junction end diverges from the germline sequence, so it may reflect a read error. This rearrangement joins TRBV7-2 to TRBJ1-2; 9 positions agree with TRBD1. The CDR3 totals 15 residues. The germline CDR1 and CDR2 sequences are SGHTA and FQGNSA. This CDR3 reads CAGSYTGGAVYGYTF. Written as DNA, the CDR3 is TGTGCCGGCAGTTATACAGGGGGCGCCGTCTATGGCTACACCTTC. The whole variable domain, filled in from reference TRBV7-2 and TRBJ1-2, reads GAGVSQSPSNKVTEKGKDVELRCDPISGHTALYWYRQSLGQGLEFLIYFQGNSAPDKSGLPSDRFSAERTGGSVSTLTIQRTQQEDSAVYLCAGSYTGGAVYGYTFGSGTRLTVV.

The rearrangement links TRBV18 to TRBJ2-3; 10 positions agree with TRBD1. Trimming cost V 6 bases and J 1 base; bases outside gene matches: 1. The CDR3 has 14 amino acids. The germline CDR1 and CDR2 sequences are KGHSH and LQKENI. This CDR3 reads CASSGTGGTDTQYF. The CDR3 DNA follows: TGTGCCAGCTCGGGGACAGGGGGCACAGATACGCAGTATTTT.

This chain uses TRBV29-1 with TRBJ2-5; no definite D call. CDR3 length equals 12 residues. CDR1 is SQVTM and CDR2 is ANQGSEA in the germline V gene. Trimming left V 2 bases short and J 5 bases short, with 9 bases between. In nucleotides, the CDR3 is TGCAGCGTTGAACATTCGCAGGAGACCCAGTACTTC. Translation gives CSVEHSQETQYF.

The chain is built from TRBV28 and TRBJ2-6; TRBD2 aligns across 10 bases. V lost 6 bases and J lost 0; bases outside the gene matches: 11. Per the germline V gene, CDR1 is MDHEN and CDR2 is SYDVKM. The CDR3 length is 19 residues. The CDR3 DNA follows: TGTGCCAGCAGACCTACCCTAGCGGGAGCCAACTCTGGGGCCAACGTCCTGACTTTC. Translation: CASRPTLAGANSGANVLTF.

This clone was observed a few times. CDR3 nucleotide sequence: TGTGCCAGCAGTTTCCAAAAGCCGGAGGCTGAAGCTTTCTTT. Translating gives CASSFQKPEAEAFF. V and J are TRBV11-2 and TRBJ1-1; D is unclear. The CDR3 consists of 14 residues. V dropped 6 bases and J dropped 6 bases, with 17 bases sitting between them. Germline V lookup: CDR1 SGHAT, CDR2 FQNNGV.

This clone has just a few counts. This chain connects TRBV7-9 to TRBJ2-1; 8 bases align to TRBD2. There are 15 residues in the CDR3. V dropped 3 bases and J dropped 5; count of bases not matched to a gene: 6. Per germline, CDR1 SEHNR and CDR2 FQNEAQ (reference sequence). The CDR3 spells CASSFPGGYDNEQFF. The DNA for the CDR3 is TGTGCCAGCAGCTTCCCGGGGGGGTACGACAATGAGCAGTTCTTC.

This clone was picked up one time. This chain uses TRBV5-1 with TRBJ1-1; TRBD1 might be the D (6 bases). V lost 5 bases to trimming and J lost 0 bases, with 11 bases between them. CDR1 and CDR2 from the germline V gene are SGHRS and YFSETQ. The CDR3 runs 14 residues. CDR3: CASRRTDLNTEAFF. The CDR3 DNA follows: TGCGCCAGCAGGCGGACAGATTTGAACACTGAAGCTTTCTTT.

The chain couples TRBV29-1 to TRBJ2-7; maybe TRBD2 (6 bases). The CDR3 has 15 residues. Per the germline V gene, CDR1 is SQVTM and CDR2 is ANQGSEA. V lost 2 bases and J lost 1, with 15 bases in between. This CDR3 reads CSVELAGRESYEQYF. For the CDR3, the DNA is TGCAGCGTTGAATTGGCGGGACGGGAATCCTACGAGCAGTACTTC.

The chain recombines TRBV5-1 with TRBJ1-3, with D unresolved. V was cut by 3 bases and J by 0 bases, with 4 bases left in between. CDR3 length: 13 amino acids. Germline V gene data show CDR1 as SGHRS and CDR2 as YFSETQ. The CDR3 nucleotides read TGCGCCAGCAGCTCCCTCTCTGGAAACACCATATATTTT. It is translated as CASSSLSGNTIYF. The full variable domain, its missing parts supplied by reference TRBV5-1 and TRBJ1-3, is KAGVTQTPRYLIKTRGQQVTLSCSPISGHRSVSWYQQTPGQGLQFLFEYFSETQRNKGNFPGRFSGRQFSNSRSEMNVSTLELGDSALYLCASSSLSGNTIYFGEGSWLTVV.

The V and J genes are TRBV6-1 and TRBJ1-6; 8 nucleotides match TRBD1. The length of the CDR3 is 15 residues. Germline V lookup: CDR1 MNHNS, CDR2 SASEGT. J lost 9 bases, V lost 4 bases, and 8 bases had no gene match. In DNA form, the CDR3 reads TGTGCCAGCAGTGGGACAGGGAATGTGGGTTCACCCCTCCACTTT. Encoded protein: CASSGTGNVGSPLHF.

J is TRBJ2-7 and V is TRBV25-1, with D unresolved. Germline values: CDR1 MGHDK, CDR2 SYGVNS. The CDR3 is made up of 11 amino acids. V gave up 11 bases and J gave up 3 bases, with 11 bases separating them. This CDR3 is CASSAGYEQYF. CDR3 DNA: TGTGCCTCCTCGGCAGGCTACGAGCAGTACTTC.

This clone was recorded a few times. This sequence joins TRBV27 and TRBJ2-1; TRBD1 matches at 9 bases. Trimming took 4 bases from V and 4 from J; bases not matched to a gene: 11. The CDR3 length is 17 residues. The germline V gene encodes CDR1 MNHEY and CDR2 SMNVEV (reference sequence). DNA for the CDR3: TGTGCCAGCAGTTCGGGGACAGGGAACCTTGTATACAATGAGCAGTTCTTC. This translates into CASSSGTGNLVYNEQFF.

The rearrangement uses TRBV20-1 and TRBJ1-5; D is ambiguous. The CDR3 runs to 11 residues. Between the trimmed V and J ends, which lost 4 bases and 3 bases, there was a span of 4 bases. Germline CDR1 is DFQATT and CDR2 is SNEGSKA (reference sequence). This CDR3 is CSATYNQPQHF. CDR3 DNA: TGCAGTGCTACCTACAATCAGCCCCAGCATTTT.

The CDR3 region has the DNA TGTGCCAGCAGCTCGTCAGGGGCGGCAGATACGCAGTATTTT. This gives the protein CASSSSGAADTQYF. The chain is built from TRBV7-6 and TRBJ2-3, with TRBD1 as a possible D gene (6 bases). The CDR3 sequence is 14 residues long. V was trimmed by 4 bases and J by 4 bases, leaving 12 bases between them. Germline assignment: CDR1 SGHVS and CDR2 FNYEAQ.